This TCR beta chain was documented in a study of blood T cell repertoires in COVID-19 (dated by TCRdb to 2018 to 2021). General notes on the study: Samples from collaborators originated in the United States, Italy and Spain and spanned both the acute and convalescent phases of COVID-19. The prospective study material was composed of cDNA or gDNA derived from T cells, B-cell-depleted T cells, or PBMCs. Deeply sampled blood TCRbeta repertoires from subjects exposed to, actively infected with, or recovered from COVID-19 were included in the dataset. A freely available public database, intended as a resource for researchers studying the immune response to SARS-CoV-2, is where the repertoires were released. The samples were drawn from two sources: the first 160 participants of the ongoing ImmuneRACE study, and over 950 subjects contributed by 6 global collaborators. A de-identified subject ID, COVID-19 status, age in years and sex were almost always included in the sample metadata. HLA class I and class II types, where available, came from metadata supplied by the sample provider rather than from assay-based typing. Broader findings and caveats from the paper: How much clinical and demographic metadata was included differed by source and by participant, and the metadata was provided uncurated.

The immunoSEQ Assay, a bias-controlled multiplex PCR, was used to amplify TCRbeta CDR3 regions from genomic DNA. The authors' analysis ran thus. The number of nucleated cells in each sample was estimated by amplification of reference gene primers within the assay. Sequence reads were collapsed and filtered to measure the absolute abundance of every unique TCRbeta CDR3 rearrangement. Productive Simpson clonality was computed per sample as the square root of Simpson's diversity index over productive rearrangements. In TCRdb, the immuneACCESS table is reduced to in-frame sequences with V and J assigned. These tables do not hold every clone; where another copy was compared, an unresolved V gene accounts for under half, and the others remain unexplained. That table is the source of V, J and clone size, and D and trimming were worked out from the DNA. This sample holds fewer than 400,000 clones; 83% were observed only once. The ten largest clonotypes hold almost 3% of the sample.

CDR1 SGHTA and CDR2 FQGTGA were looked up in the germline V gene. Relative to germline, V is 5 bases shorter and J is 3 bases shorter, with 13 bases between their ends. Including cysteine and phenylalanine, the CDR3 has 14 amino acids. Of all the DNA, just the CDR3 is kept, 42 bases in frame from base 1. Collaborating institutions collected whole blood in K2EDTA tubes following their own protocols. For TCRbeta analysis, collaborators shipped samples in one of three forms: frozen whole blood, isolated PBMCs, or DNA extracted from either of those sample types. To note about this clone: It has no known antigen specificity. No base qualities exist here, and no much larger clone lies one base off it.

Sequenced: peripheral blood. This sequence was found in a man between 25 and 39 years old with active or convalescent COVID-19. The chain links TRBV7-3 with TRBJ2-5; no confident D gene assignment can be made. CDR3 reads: CASSRWAGKETQYF. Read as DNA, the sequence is TGTGCCAGCAGCAGATGGGCAGGAAAAGAGACCCAGTACTTC.